Listed below are T cell receptor beta chains from one sample, sequenced in a study of blood T cell repertoires in COVID-19. Assay used: immunoSEQ multiplex PCR; TCRdb lists only in-frame clones, some missing. The profile covers about 160,000 clones, with 90% to 95% appearing a single time and under 5% taken by the ten largest. The sample taken for sequencing was peripheral blood. These receptors were taken from a woman between 45 and 60 years old with acute or convalescent COVID-19. CDR3s leave out the opening cysteine and the closing phenylalanine or tryptophan. Only part of the rows carry a size: once, few, many, or a class if the clone is expanded.

clone_size v_call cdr3_aa
NA TRBV5-1 ASSLGTPVMNTEAF
NA TRBV14 ASSQLGALQETQY
NA TRBV18 ASSPDRVVRNEQF
NA TRBV27 ASSPLAGGPSEQF
NA TRBV5-1 ASSFGQGDYGYT
NA TRBV12-3/TRBV12-4 ASQTGRHEKLF
NA TRBV28 ASTRGGEQY
NA TRBV7-3 ASSLTPRGAGTNNEQF
NA TRBV5-1 ASSPITTGGGFSGANVLT
NA TRBV24-1 ATSDSGVGANVLT
NA TRBV11-2 ASSFSSGYSGELF
NA TRBV2 ASSEVGTGTGELF
once TRBV5-4 ASSPGQVNYGYT
few TRBV14 ASSQDLSTYEQY
NA TRBV19 VRTHTDTQY
NA TRBV6-6 ASSPGQRYT
once TRBV7-6 ASKGESSGELF
NA TRBV27 ASSFRSVVSYNEQF
few TRBV24-1 ATSAAIGEKLF
few TRBV28 ASSLNGAPGGYT
NA TRBV7-8 ASSLGGEGADEQF